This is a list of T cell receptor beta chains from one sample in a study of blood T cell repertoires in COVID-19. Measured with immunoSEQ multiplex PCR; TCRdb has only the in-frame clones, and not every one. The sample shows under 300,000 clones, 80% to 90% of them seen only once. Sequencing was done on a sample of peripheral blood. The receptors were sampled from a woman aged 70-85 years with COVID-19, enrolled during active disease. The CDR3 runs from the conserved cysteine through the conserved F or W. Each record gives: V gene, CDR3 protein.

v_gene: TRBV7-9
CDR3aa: CASSYQGGNTEAFF

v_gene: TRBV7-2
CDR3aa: CASSHAAPQEQFF

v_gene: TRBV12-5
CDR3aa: CASGPTGTGHTEAFF

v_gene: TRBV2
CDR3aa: CASSEAGGRTGTQYF

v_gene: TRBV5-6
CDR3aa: CASSRGSGTGYEQYF

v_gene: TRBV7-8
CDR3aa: CASSLGLHSDTQYF

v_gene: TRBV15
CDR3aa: CATSRDGDSHQPQHF

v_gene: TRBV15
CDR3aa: CATSRFDRAGNTIYF

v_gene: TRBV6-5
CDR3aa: CASSSQGQDTYEQYF

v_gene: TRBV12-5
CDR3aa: CASLASGELFF

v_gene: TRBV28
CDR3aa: CASITGGYDGYTF